This T cell receptor (beta chain) was documented in a study of graft-versus-host responses after intestinal transplantation. As for the study in general: Among the recipients, all got anti-thymocyte globulin induction and then tacrolimus and steroids for around 3 years.

The sample holds a few counts of this clone. The CDR3 is made up of 14 amino acids. The V end was cut by 7 bases, the J end by 2 bases, with 14 bases between. The germline V gene has CDR1 SGHTA and CDR2 FQGTGA. The study's findings and limits: Researchers found GvH clones in recipient marrow, and some showed up first in ileum or blood.

Sorting was performed after the reaction on proliferating CFSE-low CD3+CD4+ and CD3+CD8+ responders. Generated by immunoSEQ multiplex PCR, the TCRdb table keeps only in-frame clones and is missing some. The sample has roughly 4,900 clones; about a quarter are singletons. The specimen comprised alloreactive CD4+ T cells from a mixed lymphocyte reaction culture, sampled before intestinal transplant. Subset indicated: CFSE-low proliferating T cells sorted from roughly six-day pre-transplant mixed lymphocyte reaction (GvH or HvG direction). The chain couples TRBV7-3 to TRBJ1-1; weak D call: TRBD1 (5 bases). This receptor was obtained from a human patient who received an intestinal transplant. The CDR3 is CASIRRGGNTEAFF. The CDR3 DNA reads as TGTGCCAGCATCCGTCGCGGGGGTAACACTGAAGCTTTCTTT.